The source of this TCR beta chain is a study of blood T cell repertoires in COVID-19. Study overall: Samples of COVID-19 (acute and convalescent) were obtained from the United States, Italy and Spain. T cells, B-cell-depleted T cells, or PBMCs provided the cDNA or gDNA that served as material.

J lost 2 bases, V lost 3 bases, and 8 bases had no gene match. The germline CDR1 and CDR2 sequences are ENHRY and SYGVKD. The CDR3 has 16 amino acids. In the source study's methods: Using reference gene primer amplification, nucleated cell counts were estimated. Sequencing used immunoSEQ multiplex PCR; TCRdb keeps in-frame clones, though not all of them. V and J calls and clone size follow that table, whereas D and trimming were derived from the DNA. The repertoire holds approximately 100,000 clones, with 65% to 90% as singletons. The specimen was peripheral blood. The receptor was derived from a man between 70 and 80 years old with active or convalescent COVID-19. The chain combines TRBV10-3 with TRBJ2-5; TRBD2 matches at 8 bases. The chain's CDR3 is CAISDGPGGAQETQYF. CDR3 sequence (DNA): TGTGCCATCAGTGATGGACCCGGGGGGGCTCAAGAGACCCAGTACTTC.